One and the same sample provided the 20 T cell receptor beta chains below, sequenced in a study of blood T cell repertoires in COVID-19. Profiled with immunoSEQ multiplex PCR; TCRdb holds only in-frame clones, not every one. The sample holds 250,000 or so clones, more than 75% seen once. The sequencing sample was made of PBMCs or T cells enriched from blood (not recorded which). Receptors were obtained from a woman in her forties or fifties who had recovered from COVID-19.

This rearrangement joins TRBV3-1 (or the pseudogene TRBV3-2) to TRBJ2-1; the D gene is possibly TRBD2 (5 bases). The V gene lost 4 bases and the J gene lost 0 bases, with 10 bases spanning the gap. The CDR3 length is 15 residues. Germline V lookup: CDR1 LGHDT, CDR2 YNNKEL (reference sequence). This CDR3 reads CASSLDYRSYNEQFF. The CDR3, as DNA: TGTGCCAGCAGCCTAGACTACCGCTCCTACAATGAGCAGTTCTTC.

This chain uses TRBV29-1 with TRBJ1-2; 9 positions match TRBD1. The CDR3 has 15 residues. J gave up 4 bases and V 8 bases, and 14 bases lay outside the gene matches. CDR1 is SQVTM and CDR2 is ANQGSEA in the germline V gene. CDR3 sequence reads: CSSGQGLQGSYGYTF. The CDR3 coding sequence is TGCAGCTCCGGACAGGGGCTTCAAGGCAGCTATGGCTACACCTTC. Together with reference TRBV29-1 and TRBJ1-2, the CDR3 gives the full variable domain: SAVISQKPSRDICQRGTSLTIQCQVDSQVTMMFWYRQQPGQSLTLIATANQGSEATYESGFVIDKFPISRPNLTFSTLTVSNMSPEDSSIYLCSSGQGLQGSYGYTFGSGTRLTVV.

In DNA form, the CDR3 reads TGTGCCAGCAGCTTTGACGACAGGGAGAACACTGAAGCTTTCTTT. Its protein is CASSFDDRENTEAFF. This rearrangement joins TRBV11-3 to TRBJ1-1; 7 bases match TRBD1. V lost 3 bases to trimming and J lost 1 base; unmatched junction nucleotides: 5. This CDR3 has 15 residues. From germline, CDR1 is SGHNT and CDR2 YENEEA. Full variable domain (remainder filled in from reference TRBV11-3 and TRBJ1-1): EAGVVQSPRYKIIEKKQPVAFWCNPISGHNTLYWYLQNLGQGPELLIRYENEEAVDDSQLPKDRFSAERLKGVDSTLKIQPAELGDSAVYLCASSFDDRENTEAFFGQGTRLTVV.

The chain uses TRBV19 and TRBJ2-7, with D possibly matching TRBD2 (5 bases). Germline V gene data show CDR1 as LNHDA and CDR2 as SQIVND (reference sequence). This CDR3 spans 15 amino acids. The ends were cut back, 5 bases at V and 0 bases at J, with 14 bases in the middle. The CDR3 loop reads CASSFERSPSYEQYF. The CDR3 DNA reads TGTGCCAGTAGTTTTGAGCGGTCGCCCTCCTACGAGCAGTACTTC.

The chain links TRBV7-2 to TRBJ2-7; the match to TRBD2 covers 9 bases. Germline CDR1 is SGHTA and CDR2 is FQGNSA. The CDR3 extends over 15 amino acids. Losses at the gene ends were 1 base for V and 7 bases for J; bases not matched to a gene: 8. The CDR3, as DNA: TGTGCCAGCAGCTTAGTCCTGCGGCGGGAGGGGGAGCAGTACTTC. It specifies CASSLVLRREGEQYF.

This clone is termed medium-sized. This sequence joins TRBV7-2 and TRBJ2-2; D unclear. Trimming shortened V by 4 bases and J by 3 bases, and 3 bases separated the two germline ends. Germline V gene lookup returns CDR1 SGHTA and CDR2 FQGNSA. The CDR3 is 12 residues long. The CDR3 loop reads CASSSDTGELFF. CDR3 sequence (DNA): TGTGCCAGCAGCTCCGACACCGGGGAGCTGTTTTTT.

V is TRBV3-1 (or the pseudogene TRBV3-2) and J is TRBJ2-2; 9 nucleotides line up with TRBD2. The V gene's germline CDR1 is LGHDT and CDR2 YNNKEL (reference sequence). The CDR3 consists of 18 residues. J was trimmed by 6 bases and V by 1 base; bases with no gene match: 12. CDR3 in amino acids: CASSQVGGVAGEAGELFF. In DNA, the CDR3 is TGTGCCAGCAGCCAAGTCGGCGGGGTAGCGGGAGAAGCCGGGGAGCTGTTTTTT.

This chain links TRBV7-8 with TRBJ1-2, with TRBD1 matching over 7 bases. The CDR3 consists of 14 residues. With V trimmed by 5 bases and J by 8 bases, 11 bases remained unmatched. Germline V lookup: CDR1 SGHVS, CDR2 FQNEAQ. The CDR3 DNA sequence: TGTGCCAGCAGCCCTCGGACAGGTACGAGGGGCTACACCTTC. Translated, it gives CASSPRTGTRGYTF.

The V gene is TRBV7-2, the J gene TRBJ1-2; D gene uncertain. V lost 5 bases to trimming and J lost 8 bases, with 12 bases between them. The CDR3 has 12 residues. CDR1 is SGHTA and CDR2 is FQGNSA in the germline V gene. The CDR3 DNA sequence: TGTGCCAGCAGCACCCAGACGCGGGGCTACACCTTC. Translation gives CASSTQTRGYTF.

The chain has TRBV24-1 and TRBJ2-1; a weak D match, TRBD2 (5 bases). Trimming shortened V by 4 bases and J by 5 bases, and 8 bases separated the two germline ends. This CDR3 contains 13 residues. Germline lookup yields CDR1 KGHDR and CDR2 SFDVKD. The CDR3 reads CATSELGNNEQFF. DNA for the CDR3: TGTGCCACCAGTGAACTCGGGAACAATGAGCAGTTCTTC.

The CDR3 nucleotides read TGCGCCAGCAGCTTGGGGACAGTTCCCACCGGGGAGCTGTTTTTT. It encodes CASSLGTVPTGELFF. V gene TRBV5-1 combines with J gene TRBJ2-2; the D gene is possibly TRBD1 (6 bases). V dropped 0 bases and J dropped 4 bases, with 10 bases sitting between them. The germline gives CDR1 SGHRS, CDR2 YFSETQ. The CDR3 extends over 15 amino acids.

The chain couples TRBV19 to TRBJ1-2, with D possibly TRBD1 on 6 matching bases. The CDR3 extends over 16 amino acids. The ends were cut back, 6 bases at V and 3 bases at J, with 20 bases in the middle. Germline lookup yields CDR1 LNHDA and CDR2 SQIVND (reference sequence). For the CDR3, the DNA is TGTGCCAGTAGGCAGGACAGCCTCCCTTTTCACTATGGCTACACCTTC. This sequence encodes CASRQDSLPFHYGYTF.

Comments on this clone: The junction shows a germline mismatch at one end, possibly a read error. The chain has TRBV20-1 and TRBJ1-1; TRBD1 might be the D (5 bases). The CDR3 sequence is 11 residues long. Germline values: CDR1 DFQATT, CDR2 SNEGSKA (reference sequence). CDR3 amino acids: CSARDDGRANF. DNA for the CDR3: TGCAGTGCTAGAGATGATGGCAGGGCGAACTTT.

V and J are TRBV5-1 and TRBJ1-2; 7 bases fit TRBD1. V lost 4 bases to trimming and J lost 5 bases; unmatched junction nucleotides: 11. CDR1 SGHRS and CDR2 YFSETQ come from the germline V gene. This CDR3 has 15 amino acids. CDR3 loop: CASSTTGDPRYGYTF. The CDR3 DNA is TGCGCCAGCAGCACTACAGGGGACCCAAGGTATGGCTACACCTTC.

The rearrangement joins TRBV4-3 to TRBJ1-1; TRBD1 aligns across 7 bases. The CDR3 consists of 16 residues. Looked up from germline, CDR1 is LGHNA and CDR2 is YSLEER. The junction had 8 bases not matched to a gene; V was cut back by 3 bases and J by 1 base. The CDR3 sequence is CASSQEAGTANTEAFF. The CDR3 DNA reads TGCGCCAGCAGCCAGGAAGCCGGGACAGCGAACACTGAAGCTTTCTTT.

V gene TRBV4-2 combines with J gene TRBJ1-6; 9 nucleotides match TRBD1. The J segment lost 0 bases and the V segment lost 6 bases, leaving 6 bases of the junction unmatched. Germline values: CDR1 LGHNA, CDR2 YNFKEQ. The CDR3 consists of 17 residues. As DNA, the CDR3 is TGTGCCAGCAGATCGGACAGGGGAAGCTCCTATAATTCACCCCTCCACTTT. Protein sequence: CASRSDRGSSYNSPLHF.

The chain has TRBV4-2 and TRBJ2-3, with D uncertain. The CDR3 extends over 16 amino acids. Germline V lookup: CDR1 LGHNA, CDR2 YNFKEQ. V was pared by 0 bases and J by 0 bases, with 10 bases between. The CDR3 reads CASSQDHGGSTDTQYF. CDR3 DNA: TGTGCCAGCAGCCAAGATCACGGCGGAAGCACAGATACGCAGTATTTT.

The V and J genes are TRBV3-1 (or the pseudogene TRBV3-2) and TRBJ2-5, with TRBD2 identical over 8 bases. CDR1 and CDR2 from the germline V gene are LGHDT and YNNKEL (reference sequence). Trimming took 1 base from V and 4 from J; bases not matched to a gene: 5. The CDR3 is 15 amino acids. CDR3 nucleotide sequence: TGTGCCAGCAGCCAAGTTACGGGGGGGACAGAGACCCAGTACTTC. It encodes CASSQVTGGTETQYF.

The rearrangement links TRBV5-8 to TRBJ2-1; tentative D call: TRBD2 (7 bases). The CDR3 sequence is 16 residues long. V was clipped by 3 bases and J by 7 bases, with 20 bases between them. Germline-derived CDR1 and CDR2 are SGHTS and YDEGEE. For the CDR3, the DNA is TGTGCCAGCAGCTCCCTTGTTAGAGGGGGAGGGAATGAGCAGTTCTTC. Encoded protein: CASSSLVRGGGNEQFF.

The rearrangement joins TRBV18 to TRBJ1-1; 9 nucleotides match TRBD1. This CDR3 is built from 17 residues. The germline gives CDR1 KGHSH, CDR2 LQKENI. Germline trimming cut 3 bases from V and 1 base from J; bases unmatched to any gene: 9. The CDR3 here is CASSPTGGNYGNTEAFF. CDR3 in DNA: TGTGCCAGCTCACCGACAGGGGGGAATTACGGGAACACTGAAGCTTTCTTT.